The rows below give T cell receptor beta chains drawn from one sample of a study of T cells of healthy individuals. TCRdb re-analysed the 5' RACE reads in MiXCR, keeping a single row per CDR3 protein. The table includes approximately 89,000 distinct CDR3 sequences, roughly 5% detected once. These receptors originate from a female donor in good health. The CDR3 runs from the conserved cysteine through the conserved F or W. The order of the fields is clone size, D gene, V gene, J gene, CDR3 DNA, CDR3 protein. The D gene is left open where the match is weak. Some rows mark clone size as missing; the rest say once, few, many or name a class of expanded clone.

>many|.|TRBV29-1|TRBJ2-6
TGCAGCGTTGGGGCCACGGACTCTGGGGCCAACGTCCTGACTTTC
CSVGATDSGANVLTF
>many|TRBD2|TRBV29-1|TRBJ2-5
TGCAGCGTTGTCCCCCCTAGCGGGAGGGGGGAGACCCAGTACTTC
CSVVPPSGRGETQYF
>many|.|TRBV29-1|TRBJ2-7
TGCAGCGTCGCCGGGACTTCTAGCTCCTACGAGCAGTACTTC
CSVAGTSSSYEQYF
>many|.|TRBV20-1|TRBJ2-6
TGCAGTGCTAGATCCCCACCTGGGGCCAACGTCCTGACTTTC
CSARSPPGANVLTF
>few|.|TRBV4-3|TRBJ2-3
TGCGCCAGCAGCCAAGTTGGGCAGGGATTCTTCACAGATACGCAGTATTTT
CASSQVGQGFFTDTQYF
>many|TRBD2|TRBV2|TRBJ2-7
TGTGCCAGCAGCGGGGGATGGCGGGGGACCTACGAGCAGTACTTC
CASSGGWRGTYEQYF
>.|.|TRBV30|TRBJ1-5
TGTGCCTGGAGTGTAACGGCAGGGGTTAATCAGCCCCAGCATTTT
CAWSVTAGVNQPQHF
>few|.|TRBV3-1|TRBJ2-7
TGTGCCAGCAGCGAATTAGGCCACGAGCAGTACTTC
CASSELGHEQYF
>.|.|TRBV9|TRBJ2-7
TGTGCCAGCAGCCCGGGACACCATAACTCCTACGAGCAGTACTTC
CASSPGHHNSYEQYF
>.|TRBD1|TRBV28|TRBJ1-1
TGTGCCAGCAGTTTATTGGGACAGTCAATACCTGAAGCTTTCTTT
CASSLLGQSIPEAFF
>few|TRBD1|TRBV4-1|TRBJ2-3
TGCGCCAGCAGCCCATTGACAGGGCCCACAGATACGCAGTATTTT
CASSPLTGPTDTQYF
>.|.|TRBV6-1|TRBJ1-6
TGTGCCAGCAACGAGAGGCCCAACTATAATTCACCCCTCCACTTT
CASNERPNYNSPLHF
>many|.|TRBV27|TRBJ2-7
TGTGCCAGCAGTTTGGCCTTAAACAGTATCTACGAGCAGTACTTC
CASSLALNSIYEQYF
>many|.|TRBV28|TRBJ2-7
TGTGCCAGCAGCTTACTACGGCGCGAGCAGTACTTC
CASSLLRREQYF
>.|TRBD1|TRBV12-3/TRBV12-4|TRBJ1-4
TGTGCCAGCAGTCCGGAGACAGGGGGAAAACTGTTTTTT
CASSPETGGKLFF
>many|TRBD2|TRBV27|TRBJ2-1
TGTGCCAGCAGTATAAGGACTAGCGGGAGCTATGAGCAGTTCTTC
CASSIRTSGSYEQFF
>many|TRBD2|TRBV10-3|TRBJ2-7
TGTGCCATCAGTGAGACTAGCGGGGACTACGAGCAGTACTTC
CAISETSGDYEQYF
>many|.|TRBV12-3/TRBV12-4|TRBJ1-3
TGTGCCAGCAGTTTTATCGACACCATATATTTT
CASSFIDTIYF
>many|.|TRBV3-1|TRBJ1-1
TGTGCCAGCAGCCAAAGTCGAACTGAAGCTTTCTTT
CASSQSRTEAFF
>many|.|TRBV12-3/TRBV12-4|TRBJ1-5
TGTGCCAGCAAAAGTTATAGCAATCAGCCCCAGCATTTT
CASKSYSNQPQHF
>many|.|TRBV12-3/TRBV12-4|TRBJ2-3
TGTGCCAGCAGTCAAGTACTAGGGCAAGATACGCAGTATTTT
CASSQVLGQDTQYF
>many|TRBD1|TRBV10-3|TRBJ2-3
TGTGCCATCACCACCGGGACAGGGGGTCCAGATACGCAGTATTTT
CAITTGTGGPDTQYF
>many|TRBD1|TRBV19|TRBJ2-5
TGTGCCAGTAGTACCACTCGACAGGGAGCAGGAGAGACCCAGTACTTC
CASSTTRQGAGETQYF
>few|.|TRBV4-1|TRBJ1-2
TGCGCCAGCAGCCGGGAGCTTATCTATGGCTACACCTTC
CASSRELIYGYTF
>many|TRBD1|TRBV20-1|TRBJ2-7
TGCAGTGCTGACGGACAGGGCTTGGGCTACGAGCAGTACTTC
CSADGQGLGYEQYF
>few|.|TRBV20-1|TRBJ1-4
TGCAGTGCTAGAGGGCCAGGGGTCAGTGAAAAACTGTTTTTT
CSARGPGVSEKLFF
>few|.|TRBV6-5|TRBJ1-6
TGTGCCAGCAGTTCCCAACCCAGGTCACCCCTCCACTTT
CASSSQPRSPLHF
>.|TRBD1|TRBV29-1|TRBJ2-2
TGCAGCGTTGATCGCGCAGGGGGAAACACCGGGGAGCTGTTTTTT
CSVDRAGGNTGELFF
>few|TRBD2|TRBV27|TRBJ2-2
TGTGCCAGCAGTCCGCCCGGACTAGCGGGAGGGGCGAACACCGGGGAGCTGTTTTTT
CASSPPGLAGGANTGELFF
>many|.|TRBV6-5|TRBJ2-7
TGTGCCAGCAGTAGCACTACGGGTGAGCAGTACTTC
CASSSTTGEQYF
>.|.|TRBV9|TRBJ1-1
TGTGCCAGCAGCGTAGAAGAAGGCCTGAACACTGAAGCTTTCTTT
CASSVEEGLNTEAFF
>.|TRBD1|TRBV7-2|TRBJ2-7
TGTGCCAGCAGCCCGGACAGGGATAGATCCTACGAGCAGTACTTC
CASSPDRDRSYEQYF
>many|TRBD1|TRBV16|TRBJ1-2
TGTGCCAGCAGCCGACAGGGGGCGCGGATAAACTATGGCTACACCTTC
CASSRQGARINYGYTF
>.|.|TRBV10-3|TRBJ2-1
TGTGCCATCAGTGAGGCTAATGAGCAGTTCTTC
CAISEANEQFF
>few|.|TRBV4-1|TRBJ2-6
TGCGCCAGCAGCCAAACCACAGGGAACTCTGGGGCCAACGTCCTGACTTTC
CASSQTTGNSGANVLTF
>.|.|TRBV6-5|TRBJ1-1
TGTGCCAGCAGGGGAATTACGAACACTGAAGCTTTCTTT
CASRGITNTEAFF
>many|TRBD2|TRBV28|TRBJ2-3
TGTGCCAGCAGTTCCTCACTAGCGGGATCAGATACGCAGTATTTT
CASSSSLAGSDTQYF
>.|.|TRBV20-1|TRBJ2-5
TGCAGTGCTGGGGACTCCAATCGGGAGACCCAGTACTTC
CSAGDSNRETQYF
>few|.|TRBV28|TRBJ1-6
TGTGCCAGCAGTTCCGCGGGATTTCGCCATAATTCACCCCTCCACTTT
CASSSAGFRHNSPLHF
>many|.|TRBV24-1|TRBJ2-2
TGTGCCACCAGTGATCCCGGACAGCCCACCGGGGAGCTGTTTTTT
CATSDPGQPTGELFF
>few|.|TRBV20-1|TRBJ1-5
TGCAGTGCTAGAGACAGGGATAGCAATCAGCCCCAGCATTTT
CSARDRDSNQPQHF
>many|.|TRBV5-1|TRBJ2-7
TGCGCCAGCAGCCTTACAGGGGGGGGATCCTACGAGCAGTACTTC
CASSLTGGGSYEQYF
>many|TRBD1|TRBV24-1|TRBJ1-1
TGTGCCGACATCGACAGGGGTGAAGTTCGGACTGAAGCTTTCTTT
CADIDRGEVRTEAFF
>few|.|TRBV28|TRBJ1-1
TGTGCCAGCAGTCCAAGGGACCTACCAATGAACACTGAAGCTTTCTTT
CASSPRDLPMNTEAFF
>many|.|TRBV6-2/TRBV6-3|TRBJ2-7
TGTGCCAGCAATCAGCTAAAGAGGGGATTGGCCTACGAGCAGTACTTC
CASNQLKRGLAYEQYF
>many|TRBD1|TRBV7-9|TRBJ2-1
TGTGCCAGCAGGGACAGGGTACCATACAATGAGCAGTTCTTC
CASRDRVPYNEQFF
>few|TRBD2|TRBV12-5|TRBJ2-1
TGTGCTAGTGGGGGGGCCGAAGTAGCGGGAGGGAGTATTGACAATGAGCAGTTCTTC
CASGGAEVAGGSIDNEQFF
>many|TRBD2|TRBV5-1|TRBJ2-1
TGCGCCAGCAGCTTTGGGCTAGCGGGAAGCGATGAGCAGTTCTTC
CASSFGLAGSDEQFF
>many|TRBD2|TRBV4-1|TRBJ2-1
TGCGCCAGCAGCCAGGGACTAGCGGGACGAAATGAGCAGTTCTTC
CASSQGLAGRNEQFF
>many|.|TRBV6-1|TRBJ1-1
TGTGCCAGCTTCGGCCCACCCGGGGACACTGAAGCTTTCTTT
CASFGPPGDTEAFF
>many|.|TRBV18|TRBJ2-3
TGTGCCAGCTCACCCGCAGGGGTAAGCACAGATACGCAGTATTTT
CASSPAGVSTDTQYF
>.|.|TRBV28|TRBJ2-1
TGTGCCAGCAGTTTATCCCTAGGCTTTCAGTTCTTC
CASSLSLGFQFF
>few|.|TRBV29-1|TRBJ2-3
TGCAGCGTTGAAGACCCCTTAGCGGAAAGCACAGATACGCAGTATTTT
CSVEDPLAESTDTQYF
>few|TRBD1|TRBV7-2|TRBJ1-2
TGTGCCAGCAGCTTTAAGGGACAGTCCTATGGCTACACCTTC
CASSFKGQSYGYTF
>.|.|TRBV9|TRBJ2-7
TGTGCCAGCAGCGTGGACCTTAGGACCGAGCAGTACTTC
CASSVDLRTEQYF
>.|.|TRBV4-1|TRBJ1-4
TGCGCCAGCAGACGCTCGGCAGGGGTGAGGAGTACTAATGAAAAACTGTTTTTT
CASRRSAGVRSTNEKLFF
>.|.|TRBV27|TRBJ2-7
TGTGCCAGCAGTCCAATGACCTCCGGACACCCTGGAGGGCAGTACTTC
CASSPMTSGHPGGQYF
>few|.|TRBV29-1|TRBJ2-2
TGCAGCGTTGAGGGGAGTTCGTCCGGGGAGCTGTTTTTT
CSVEGSSSGELFF
>many|TRBD2|TRBV6-2/TRBV6-3|TRBJ2-7
TGTGCCAGCAGTTATTCCCCACGACTAGCGGGAGTCTACGAGCAGTACTTC
CASSYSPRLAGVYEQYF
>.|TRBD2|TRBV3-1|TRBJ2-7
TGTGCCAGCAGCCAAGAAGGGCTGCGGGAGACTCCCTACGAGCAGTACTTC
CASSQEGLRETPYEQYF